A single sample is the source of the 21 T cell receptor beta chains below, sequenced in a study of shared clonotypes between healthy human individuals. CD8 cells regarded as naive lacked CD45RO, were positively chosen for CCR7, and omitted terminally differentiated effector memory CD45RA+ cells. Assay used: immunoSEQ multiplex PCR; TCRdb lists only in-frame clones, some missing. The repertoire holds around 1.9 million clones, with 85% to 95% as singletons. The sample taken for sequencing was naive CD8+ T cells from PBMCs. These receptors all stem from a man in his late teens or twenties in good health. Some clones in this sample may be carry-over from other donors' samples.

In its sample, this clone was seen once. This chain links TRBV5-1 with TRBJ2-1; no clear D. CDR3 size: 14 residues. The germline CDR1 and CDR2 sequences are SGHRS and YFSETQ. V lost 0 bases, J lost 4 bases, and 8 bases lay in between. The CDR3, as DNA: TGCGCCAGCAGCTTGGAGGTCGAATACAATGAGCAGTTCTTC. Translated: CASSLEVEYNEQFF.

As concerns this clone: Within the sample, other DNA sequences also encode this same CDR3. This rearrangement joins TRBV4-3 to TRBJ2-7; TRBD2 agrees at 8 bases. The CDR3 runs 14 residues. Germline values: CDR1 LGHNA, CDR2 YSLEER. V lost 1 base and J lost 4; bases outside the gene matches: 3. The CDR3 DNA reads as TGCGCCAGCAGCCAAGGGTCTAGCGGGTACGAGCAGTACTTC. This translates into CASSQGSSGYEQYF.

Notes on this clone: This same CDR3 is encoded by further DNA sequences in the sample. This sequence joins TRBV19 and TRBJ2-1; D could derive from TRBD1 or TRBD2 (5 bases each). The length of the CDR3 is 12 residues. With 3 bases removed from V and 7 bases from J, the gap between germline ends came to 7 bases. Looked up from germline, CDR1 is LNHDA and CDR2 is SQIVND (reference sequence). The CDR3 here is CASSIGGNEQFF. Written as DNA, the CDR3 is TGTGCCAGTAGTATTGGGGGTAATGAGCAGTTCTTC.

V gene TRBV11-2 combines with J gene TRBJ2-5; 7 bases map to TRBD1. Germline V gene data show CDR1 as SGHAT and CDR2 as FQNNGV. This CDR3 has 14 amino acids. After removal of 5 bases from V and 5 bases from J, the junction contained 8 bases not matched to a gene. The CDR3 DNA reads TGTGCCAGCAGCCCGCGACAGGGCCACGAGACCCAGTACTTC. Amino acids: CASSPRQGHETQYF.

The chain couples TRBV27 to TRBJ2-7, with D unclear. CDR1 is MNHEY and CDR2 is SMNVEV in the germline V gene (reference sequence). With 1 base removed from V and 5 bases from J, the gap between germline ends came to 15 bases. The CDR3 contains 15 residues. The chain's CDR3 is CASSLWAGVKNEQYF. The CDR3 nucleotides are TGTGCCAGCAGTTTATGGGCAGGAGTGAAAAACGAGCAGTACTTC.

The V and J genes are TRBV11-2 and TRBJ2-7; 10 bases are shared with TRBD2. This CDR3 is 14 amino acids long. Germline-derived CDR1 and CDR2 are SGHAT and FQNNGV. V lost 3 bases to trimming and J lost 4 bases; unmatched junction nucleotides: 3. The CDR3 DNA reads as TGTGCCAGCAGCTTCGGACTAGCGGTTTACGAGCAGTACTTC. This gives the protein CASSFGLAVYEQYF.

This clone was observed a single time. This chain connects TRBV7-7 to TRBJ1-4; 9 bases align to TRBD1. V dropped 1 base and J dropped 2; count of bases not matched to a gene: 5. CDR1 and CDR2 (germline): SSHAT, FNYEAQ (reference sequence). The CDR3 runs 17 residues. The CDR3 DNA reads as TGTGCCAGCAGCTTAGAACAGGGGGCGTCCACTAATGAAAAACTGTTTTTT. Translating it yields CASSLEQGASTNEKLFF.

A single count supports this clone. The J gene is TRBJ2-1, the V gene TRBV5-6; no firm D call. The CDR3 spans 15 residues. The germline V and J ends were trimmed by 5 bases and 4 bases, with 16 bases remaining between them. CDR1 SGHDT and CDR2 YYEEEE come from the germline V gene. Written as DNA, the CDR3 is TGTGCCAGCAGTTATTCCTTCCGACTTTACAATGAGCAGTTCTTC. It specifies CASSYSFRLYNEQFF. Combining the CDR3 with reference TRBV5-6 and TRBJ2-1 gives the whole variable domain DAGVTQSPTHLIKTRGQQVTLRCSPKSGHDTVSWYQQALGQGPQFIFQYYEEEERQRGNFPDRFSGHQFPNYSSELNVNALLLGDSALYLCASSYSFRLYNEQFFGPGTRLTVL.

The CDR3 sequence: CASSQDGQGSVYEQYF. The CDR3 coding sequence is TGTGCCAGCAGCCAAGATGGACAGGGGAGTGTCTACGAGCAGTACTTC. V gene TRBV4-2 combines with J gene TRBJ2-7, with 9 positions matching TRBD1. With 0 bases clipped from V and 3 bases from J, the junction kept 6 bases outside the gene matches. The CDR3 runs to 16 residues. Looked up from germline, CDR1 is LGHNA and CDR2 is YNFKEQ.

In its sample, this clone was seen once. The chain uses TRBV7-2 and TRBJ2-2, with a tentative D call TRBD2 (6 bases). Per the germline V gene, CDR1 is SGHTA and CDR2 is FQGNSA. The length of the CDR3 is 14 residues. The V gene lost 4 bases and the J gene lost 6 bases, with 12 bases spanning the gap. CDR3 DNA: TGTGCCAGCAGCTACACCACGGGGGCCGGGGAGCTGTTTTTT. It translates to CASSYTTGAGELFF. Supplemented by reference TRBV7-2 and TRBJ2-2, the full variable domain reads GAGVSQSPSNKVTEKGKDVELRCDPISGHTALYWYRQSLGQGLEFLIYFQGNSAPDKSGLPSDRFSAERTGGSVSTLTIQRTQQEDSAVYLCASSYTTGAGELFFGEGSRLTVL.

Notes on this clone: Possible read error: a much larger clone is one base away. This CDR3 is also generated by other DNA sequences in the sample. The V and J genes are TRBV28 and TRBJ2-7; no clear D. Trimming took off 3 bases at V and 2 bases at J, with 2 bases between the two ends. Germline CDR1 is MDHEN and CDR2 is SYDVKM. The CDR3 totals 11 residues. DNA of the CDR3: TGTGCCAGCAGTTTCACCTACGAGCAGTACTTC. This gives the protein CASSFTYEQYF.

The chain combines TRBV29-1 with TRBJ2-7; TRBD1 matches at 8 bases. Germline V gene sequence: CDR1 SQVTM, CDR2 ANQGSEA. After removal of 7 bases from V and 4 bases from J, the junction contained 6 bases not matched to a gene. This CDR3 spans 12 amino acids. CDR3 sequence (DNA): TGCAGCGCTCGGACAGGGAGGTACGAGCAGTACTTC. It translates to CSARTGRYEQYF.

There are a few counts of this clone. The chain links TRBV10-1 to TRBJ2-3, with 8 bases matching TRBD2. CDR3 length equals 16 residues. Germline loops: CDR1 WNHNN, CDR2 SYGVQD (reference sequence). The V and J ends lost 3 bases and 6 bases, in that order; junction bases with no gene match: 11. This CDR3 reads CASSEAGARLGDTQYF. CDR3 DNA sequence: TGCGCCAGCAGTGAAGCGGGGGCGCGGTTGGGCGATACGCAGTATTTT.

This chain joins TRBV6-5 and TRBJ2-7, with D unclear. The germline CDR1 and CDR2 sequences are MNHEY and SVGAGI. Between the trimmed V and J ends, which lost 0 bases and 3 bases, there was a span of 9 bases. This CDR3 has 14 amino acids. This chain's CDR3 is CASSYSDQDYEQYF. The CDR3 nucleotides are TGTGCCAGCAGTTACTCCGACCAGGACTACGAGCAGTACTTC.

The gene calls are TRBV4-1 and TRBJ2-2; D tentatively fits TRBD1 or TRBD2 (5 bases each). The CDR3 has 17 amino acids. The germline CDR1 and CDR2 sequences are MGHRA and YSYEKL. Trimming left V 0 bases short and J 0 bases short, with 11 bases between. CDR3 coding DNA: TGCGCCAGCAGCCAAGAACGGGGCACTGCGAACACCGGGGAGCTGTTTTTT. It encodes CASSQERGTANTGELFF.

The rearrangement uses TRBV10-2 and TRBJ2-1; 10 bases match TRBD2. J lost 10 bases, V lost 8 bases, and 5 bases had no gene match. The CDR3 contains 12 residues. Germline values: CDR1 WSHSY, CDR2 SAAADI. Written as DNA, the CDR3 is TGCGCCAGCCATAGCGGGGGGAGGGAGCAGTTCTTC. Its translation is CASHSGGREQFF.

V is TRBV5-4 and J is TRBJ2-5; TRBD2 agrees at 7 bases. With 4 bases clipped from V and 8 bases from J, the junction kept 5 bases outside the gene matches. This CDR3 is built from 12 residues. CDR1 is SGHNT, CDR2 YYREEE, per germline (reference sequence). The CDR3 loop reads CASSPERGTQYF. CDR3 nucleotides: TGTGCCAGCAGCCCAGAGCGGGGAACCCAGTACTTC. Using reference TRBV5-4 and TRBJ2-5 for the parts outside the CDR3, the full variable domain is ETGVTQSPTHLIKTRGQQVTLRCSSQSGHNTVSWYQQALGQGPQFIFQYYREEENGRGNFPPRFSGLQFPNYSSELNVNALELDDSALYLCASSPERGTQYFGPGTRLLVL.

V usage is TRBV7-3 and J usage is TRBJ2-1, with a tentative D call TRBD2 (5 bases). Germline V gene sequence: CDR1 SGHTA, CDR2 FQGTGA. Trimming stripped 5 bases from V and 6 bases from J, with 20 bases between. The CDR3 has 16 residues. The CDR3, as DNA: TGTGCCAGCAGCCCTAACAGAGGGCCTCCCATCAATGAGCAGTTCTTC. Protein sequence: CASSPNRGPPINEQFF. Combining the CDR3 with reference TRBV7-3 and TRBJ2-1 gives the whole variable domain GAGVSQTPSNKVTEKGKYVELRCDPISGHTALYWYRQSLGQGPEFLIYFQGTGAADDSGLPNDRFFAVRPEGSVSTLKIQRTERGDSAVYLCASSPNRGPPINEQFFGPGTRLTVL.

V and J are TRBV14 and TRBJ1-1, with D perhaps TRBD1 (6 bases). CDR3 size: 16 residues. CDR1 is SGHDN and CDR2 is FVKESK in the germline V gene. V lost 2 bases and J 4 bases, leaving 17 bases between the germline ends. The CDR3 is CASSQSLQGLSTEAFF. Here the CDR3 DNA reads TGTGCCAGCAGCCAATCTCTACAGGGATTAAGCACTGAAGCTTTCTTT.

This chain joins TRBV2 and TRBJ2-1; maybe TRBD2 (6 bases). Germline V lookup: CDR1 SNHLY, CDR2 FYNNEI. The CDR3 length is 12 residues. The germline V and J ends were trimmed by 11 bases and 5 bases, with 13 bases remaining between them. CDR3 sequence: CAWRDVNNEQFF. In DNA, the CDR3 is TGTGCCTGGAGGGACGTTAACAATGAGCAGTTCTTC.

The rearrangement links TRBV9 to TRBJ2-2; 7 bases line up with TRBD2. J lost 0 bases, V lost 6 bases, and 5 bases had no gene match. Germline CDR1 is SGDLS and CDR2 is YYNGEE. The CDR3 runs to 15 residues. CDR3 amino acids: CASTSGTTNTGELFF. CDR3 nucleotides: TGTGCCAGCACCTCCGGGACTACGAACACCGGGGAGCTGTTTTTT.